The TCR beta chain described here comes from a study of post-analysis software for immune sequencing data. The TCR beta cDNA libraries carried unique molecular identifiers. TCRdb ran MiXCR on the PCR reads and lists one entry per CDR3 protein. Of roughly 870,000 distinct CDR3 sequences in the sample, roughly 50% were seen once. The sample was blood. This TCR was recovered from a girl aged 10 to 17 with multiple sclerosis.

CDR3 bases: TGCGCCAGCAGCCCTCCCGGGACAGTCCTCGAGCAGTACTTC. Translating gives CASSPPGTVLEQYF. The rearrangement links TRBV5-1 to TRBJ2-7; 7 nucleotides agree with TRBD1. CDR1 is SGHRS and CDR2 is YFSETQ in the germline V gene. The V segment lost 4 bases and the J segment 6 bases; nucleotides outside the gene matches: 10. The CDR3 has 14 residues. The whole variable domain, remainder taken from reference TRBV5-1 and TRBJ2-7, is KAGVTQTPRYLIKTRGQQVTLSCSPISGHRSVSWYQQTPGQGLQFLFEYFSETQRNKGNFPGRFSGRQFSNSRSEMNVSTLELGDSALYLCASSPPGTVLEQYFGPGTRLTVT.